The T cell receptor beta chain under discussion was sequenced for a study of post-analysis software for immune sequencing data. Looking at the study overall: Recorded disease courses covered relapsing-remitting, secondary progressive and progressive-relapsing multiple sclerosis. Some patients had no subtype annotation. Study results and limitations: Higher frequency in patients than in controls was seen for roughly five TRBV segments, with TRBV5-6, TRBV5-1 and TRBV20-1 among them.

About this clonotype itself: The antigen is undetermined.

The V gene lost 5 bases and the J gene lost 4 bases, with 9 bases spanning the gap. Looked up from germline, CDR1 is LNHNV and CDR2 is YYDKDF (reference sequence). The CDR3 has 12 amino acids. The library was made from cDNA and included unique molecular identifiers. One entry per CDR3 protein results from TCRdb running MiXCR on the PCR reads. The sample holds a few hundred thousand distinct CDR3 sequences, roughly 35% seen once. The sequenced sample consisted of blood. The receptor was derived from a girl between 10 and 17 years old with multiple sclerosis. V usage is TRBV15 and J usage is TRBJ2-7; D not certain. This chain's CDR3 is CATSEKGYEQYF. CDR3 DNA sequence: TGTGCCACCAGCGAGAAGGGATACGAGCAGTACTTC.